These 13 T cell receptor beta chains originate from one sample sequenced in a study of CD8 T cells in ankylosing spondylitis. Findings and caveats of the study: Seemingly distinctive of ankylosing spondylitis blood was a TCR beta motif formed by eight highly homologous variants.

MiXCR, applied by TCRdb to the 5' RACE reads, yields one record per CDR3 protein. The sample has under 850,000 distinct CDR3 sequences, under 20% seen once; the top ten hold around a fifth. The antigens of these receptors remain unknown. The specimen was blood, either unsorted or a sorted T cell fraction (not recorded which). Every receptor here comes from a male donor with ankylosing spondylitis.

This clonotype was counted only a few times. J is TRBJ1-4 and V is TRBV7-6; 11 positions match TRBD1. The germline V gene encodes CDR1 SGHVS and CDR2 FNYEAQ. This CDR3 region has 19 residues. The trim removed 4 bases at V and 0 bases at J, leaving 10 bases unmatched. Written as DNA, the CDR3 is TGTGCCAGCAGCTACCCCCCGGGACAGGGGGAATCAACTAATGAAAAACTGTTTTTT. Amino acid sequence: CASSYPPGQGESTNEKLFF. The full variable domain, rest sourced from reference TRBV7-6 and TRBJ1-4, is GAGVSQSPRYKVTKRGQDVALRCDPISGHVSLYWYRQALGQGPEFLTYFNYEAQQDKSGLPNDRFSAERPEGSISTLTIQRTEQRDSAMYRCASSYPPGQGESTNEKLFFGSGTQLSVL.

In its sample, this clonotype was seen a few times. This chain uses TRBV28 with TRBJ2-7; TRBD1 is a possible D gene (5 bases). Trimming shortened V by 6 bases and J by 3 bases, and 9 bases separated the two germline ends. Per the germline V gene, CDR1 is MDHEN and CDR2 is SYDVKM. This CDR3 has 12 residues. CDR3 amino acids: CASRVRGYEQYF. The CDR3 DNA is TGTGCCAGCAGGGTAAGGGGCTACGAGCAGTACTTC.

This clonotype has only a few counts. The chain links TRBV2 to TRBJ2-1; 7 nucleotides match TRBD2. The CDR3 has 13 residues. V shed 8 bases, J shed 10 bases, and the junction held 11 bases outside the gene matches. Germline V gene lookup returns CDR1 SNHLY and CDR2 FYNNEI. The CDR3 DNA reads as TGTGCCAGCGAGATCACGGGGGGTTGGGAGCAGTTCTTC. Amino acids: CASEITGGWEQFF.

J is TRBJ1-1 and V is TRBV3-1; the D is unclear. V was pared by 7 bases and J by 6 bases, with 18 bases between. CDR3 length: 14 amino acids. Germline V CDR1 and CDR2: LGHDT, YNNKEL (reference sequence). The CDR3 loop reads CASTFRSDGAEAFF. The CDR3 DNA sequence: TGTGCCAGCACCTTCAGATCGGATGGCGCTGAAGCTTTCTTT. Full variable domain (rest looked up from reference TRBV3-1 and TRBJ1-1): DTAVSQTPKYLVTQMGNDKSIKCEQNLGHDTMYWYKQDSKKFLKIMFSYNNKELIINETVPNRFSPKSPDKAHLNLHINSLELGDSAVYFCASTFRSDGAEAFFGQGTRLTVV.

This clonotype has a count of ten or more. This CDR3 reads CATSREGQGSDEQYF. As DNA, the CDR3 is TGTGCCACCAGCAGAGAGGGACAGGGGTCCGACGAGCAGTACTTC. This chain links TRBV15 with TRBJ2-7, with 10 positions matching TRBD1. V was clipped by 0 bases and J by 5 bases; unmatched bases: 4. In germline, CDR1 is LNHNV, CDR2 YYDKDF (reference sequence). The CDR3 length is 15 residues.

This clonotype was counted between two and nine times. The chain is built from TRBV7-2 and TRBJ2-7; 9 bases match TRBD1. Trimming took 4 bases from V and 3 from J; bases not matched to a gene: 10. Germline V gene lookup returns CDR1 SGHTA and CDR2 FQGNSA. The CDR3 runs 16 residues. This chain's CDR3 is CASSSKAGTGNYEQYF. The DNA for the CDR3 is TGTGCCAGCAGCTCGAAAGCCGGGACAGGGAACTACGAGCAGTACTTC.

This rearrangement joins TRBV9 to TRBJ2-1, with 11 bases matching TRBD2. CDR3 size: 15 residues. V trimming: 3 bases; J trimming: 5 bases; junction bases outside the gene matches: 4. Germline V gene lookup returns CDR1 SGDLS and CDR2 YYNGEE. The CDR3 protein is CASSGSGRAHNEQFF. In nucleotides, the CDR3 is TGTGCCAGCAGCGGTAGCGGGAGGGCCCACAATGAGCAGTTCTTC.

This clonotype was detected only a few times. The CDR3: CAISETGGTKGKTDTQYF. DNA for the CDR3: TGTGCCATCAGTGAGACAGGAGGGACTAAAGGGAAGACAGATACGCAGTATTTT. This chain uses TRBV10-3 with TRBJ2-3, with TRBD2 identical over 7 bases. In germline, CDR1 is ENHRY, CDR2 SYGVKD. The CDR3 runs to 18 residues. The junction had 14 bases not matched to a gene; V was cut back by 2 bases and J by 3 bases.

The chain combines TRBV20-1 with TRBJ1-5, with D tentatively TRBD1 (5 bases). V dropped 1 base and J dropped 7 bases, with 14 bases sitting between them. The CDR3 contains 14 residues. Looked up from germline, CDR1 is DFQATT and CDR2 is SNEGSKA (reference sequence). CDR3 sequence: CSARGQGGQQPQHF. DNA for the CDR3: TGCAGTGCTAGAGGGCAGGGCGGTCAACAGCCCCAGCATTTT.

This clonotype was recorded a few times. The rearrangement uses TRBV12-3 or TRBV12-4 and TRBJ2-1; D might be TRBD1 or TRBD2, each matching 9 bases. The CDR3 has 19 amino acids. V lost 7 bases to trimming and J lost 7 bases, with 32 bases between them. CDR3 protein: CASTHTGGGPSGNLNEQFF. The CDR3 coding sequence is TGTGCCAGCACCCACACAGGGGGCGGCCCTAGCGGGAACTTAAATGAGCAGTTCTTC.

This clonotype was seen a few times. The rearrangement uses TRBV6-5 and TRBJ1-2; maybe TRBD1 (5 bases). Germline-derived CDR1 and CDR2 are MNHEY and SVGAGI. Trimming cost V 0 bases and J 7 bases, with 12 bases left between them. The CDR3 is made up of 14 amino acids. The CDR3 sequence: CASSYSQTGRGYTF. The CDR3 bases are TGTGCCAGCAGTTACTCGCAAACAGGTCGTGGCTACACCTTC.

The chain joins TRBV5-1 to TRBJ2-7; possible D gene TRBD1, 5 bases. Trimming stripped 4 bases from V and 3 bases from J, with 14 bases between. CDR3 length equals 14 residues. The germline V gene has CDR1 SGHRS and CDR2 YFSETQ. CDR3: CASSEGQLLYEQYF. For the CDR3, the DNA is TGCGCCAGCAGCGAAGGACAACTCCTCTACGAGCAGTACTTC.

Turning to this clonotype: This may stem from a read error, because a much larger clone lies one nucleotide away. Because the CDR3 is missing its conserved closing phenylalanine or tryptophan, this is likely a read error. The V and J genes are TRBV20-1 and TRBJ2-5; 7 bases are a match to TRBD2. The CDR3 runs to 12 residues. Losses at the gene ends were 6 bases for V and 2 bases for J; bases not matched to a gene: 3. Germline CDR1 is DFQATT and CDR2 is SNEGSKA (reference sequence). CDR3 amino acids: CSANSGQETQYL. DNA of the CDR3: TGCAGTGCCAATAGCGGGCAAGAGACCCAGTACCTC.